This entry features one T cell receptor beta chain sequence. The count of this clone is one. The antigen it binds to is not known. No clone much larger than this one lies a single base away; base qualities are absent. TCR CDR3 regions were amplified from genomic DNA by multiplex PCR using the deep immunoSEQ assay. Extracted genomic DNA from each cell subset was spread evenly across all wells of several immunoSEQ 96-well plates, with each plate serving as a replicate. For sorted subsets, 150 to 200 ng genomic DNA, equal to tens of thousands of T cell genomes, was loaded into each replicate PCR. The purified libraries were quantified using a Qubit 3.0 fluorometer, sized with a Bioanalyzer 2100, and then quantified again using the KAPA Library Quantification kit. Every immunoSEQ 96-well plate was sequenced on a dedicated single-read 150-cycle Illumina NextSeq 550 flow cell. In the original analysis: Because only junctional sequences without quality scores were contained in the immunoSEQ output, filtering matching that applied to full-length reads could not be performed. To assign V/J genes and CDR3, sequences were annotated using PyIR, a Python wrapper for IgBLAST v1.9, with IMGT germline references. Reads with weak V/J assignments (E-value above 1e-6), missing CDR3, stop codons, out-of-frame junctions, or ambiguous translated residues were removed. V3J clonotypes were defined as sequences sharing the same inferred V gene, J gene, and CDR3 amino acid sequence. The percentage overlap between two repertoires was calculated by dividing the number of shared unique clonotypes by the size of the smaller repertoire. Three approaches were used to assess repertoire richness: RTK rarefaction, the Chao1 estimator, and Recon v2.1 estimates of unobserved clonotypes. Generation probabilities were computed with OLGA for all TCRbeta clonotypes obtained by the gDNA method from a handful of donors. TCRdb carries this immuneACCESS record with in-frame sequences only. Its versions omit some clonotypes, under half of them owing to an unresolved V gene in the studies checked, with the rest unexplained. That table furnishes V, J and clone size, whereas the DNA furnished D and trimming. The sample table records roughly 1,100,000 clones; approximately 68% of these occur just once. In total, the top ten clones hold about 1.5% of the sample.

Donors were healthy HIV-negative adults with no recently reported acute infections or vaccinations. Every donor was a Caucasian adult residing in Nashville, Tennessee, USA. CD4+ T cells were enriched by magnetic negative selection, after which naive cells were positively selected on CD45RA and the negative fraction was taken as the memory subset. Blood was obtained by leukapheresis, after which PBMCs were separated by Ficoll-Histopaque density gradient centrifugation and cryopreserved in liquid nitrogen vapor phase. Purity and quantity of every magnetically sorted T cell population were checked by analytical flow cytometry. Genomic DNA was isolated from every sorted fraction and measured by UV absorbance on a Nanodrop 2000c. The CDR3 numbers 16 residues from cysteine through phenylalanine. Only the CDR3 DNA stays, 48 bases, in frame from base 1. The germline V and J ends show losses of 3 bases and 6 bases respectively, and no gene match explains 9 bases of the junction. The germline V gene (reference sequence) yields LNHNV for CDR1 and YYDKDF for CDR2.

The data belong to a study of shared clonotypes between healthy human individuals (dated by TCRdb to 2020 to 2021). Study-level background: Three men and a couple of women, aged 18 to 49 years, made up the cohort. For each donor, CD4 naive and CD4 memory were each run on three plates, CD8 naive on two plates, and CD8 memory on one plate. The study deeply sequenced blood TCR repertoires of five healthy adults to estimate repertoire size and the extent of clonotype sharing between individuals. Different laboratories and diverse techniques were used to prepare libraries and sequence TCR repertoires, to increase sequencing depth and limit assay-specific biases. Leukapheresis yielded between about 0.9 and 10 billion PBMCs per donor.

Study-wide findings and limitations: Compared with non-shared clonotypes, the clonotypes found in all four sorted-subset donors had higher generation probabilities. Even with the large sequencing depth, rarefaction of the sorted-subset datasets indicated that sequencing was incomplete. Pairwise subsampling led to the expectation that sequencing depth would affect the degree of clonotype sharing among donors. The genetic and exposure-history diversity represented was limited by the small number of donors. When four donors were compared, the shared fraction of clonotypes was about 5% for naive CD4, around 4% for naive CD8, 2.3% for memory CD4, and 0.4% for memory CD8. Naive subsets generally had larger estimated clonotype richness than memory subsets. Sampling was restricted to blood, and TCR repertoires in tissues likely differ from the TCR repertoires found in blood.

This clonotype was obtained from a man between 18 and 35 years old in good health. The sequenced material came from memory CD4+ T cells sorted from blood. The cell subset or site label, read with the paper, signifies: CD45RA-negative fraction. The V and J genes are TRBV15 and TRBJ2-3, with TRBD2 identical over 10 junction bases. CDR3 region: CATSSVKATSGDTQYF. DNA sequence: TGTGCCACCAGCAGCGTCAAAGCGACTAGCGGGGATACGCAGTATTTT.